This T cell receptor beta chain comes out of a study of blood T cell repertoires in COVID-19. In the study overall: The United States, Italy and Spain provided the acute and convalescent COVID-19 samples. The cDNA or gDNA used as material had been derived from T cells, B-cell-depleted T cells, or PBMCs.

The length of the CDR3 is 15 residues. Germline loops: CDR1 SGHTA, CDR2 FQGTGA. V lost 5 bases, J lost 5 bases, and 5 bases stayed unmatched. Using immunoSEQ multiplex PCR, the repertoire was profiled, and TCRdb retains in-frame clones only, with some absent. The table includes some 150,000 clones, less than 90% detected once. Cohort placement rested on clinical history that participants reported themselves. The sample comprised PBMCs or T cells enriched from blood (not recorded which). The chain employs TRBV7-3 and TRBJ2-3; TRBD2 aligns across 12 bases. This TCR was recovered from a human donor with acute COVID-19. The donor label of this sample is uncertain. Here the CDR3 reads CASSATSGGLDTQYF. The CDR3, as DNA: TGTGCCAGCAGCGCCACTAGCGGGGGGCTAGATACGCAGTATTTT. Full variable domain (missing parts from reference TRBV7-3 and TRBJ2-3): GAGVSQTPSNKVTEKGKYVELRCDPISGHTALYWYRQSLGQGPEFLIYFQGTGAADDSGLPNDRFFAVRPEGSVSTLKIQRTERGDSAVYLCASSATSGGLDTQYFGPGTRLTVL.